The clone carrying this T cell receptor beta chain was detected a few times. No antigen is known for it. TCRdb ran MiXCR on the reads and lists one entry per CDR3 protein. The sample shows a few hundred thousand distinct CDR3 sequences, 25% to 35% of them seen only once. The CDR3 has 11 amino acids. Germline CDR1 reads GTSNPN; CDR2 reads SVGIG (reference sequence). This sample was included in a study of T cell repertoires in cytomegalovirus infection. As for the study in general: Peptides in the study included HLA-C-restricted and HLA-B-restricted CMV epitopes. Carrying CMV and the relevant HLA type showed in public TCR beta signatures. Notes on the study in general: CMV-specific HLA-C-restricted TCR beta clonotypes dominated the ex vivo response. The study identified carriers of CMV plus the relevant HLA from cumulative public TCR beta family frequency.

J is TRBJ1-2 and V is TRBV30; D may be TRBD1 (5 bases). This clonotype was obtained from a human donor in good health (CMV status not recorded). Some clones in this sample may be carry-over from other donors' samples. The sequencing used cultured PBMCs, collected from culture after CMV antigen stimulation. CDR3 DNA: TGTGCAACCCCAGGGAACTATGGCTACACCTTC. Amino acid sequence: CATPGNYGYTF.